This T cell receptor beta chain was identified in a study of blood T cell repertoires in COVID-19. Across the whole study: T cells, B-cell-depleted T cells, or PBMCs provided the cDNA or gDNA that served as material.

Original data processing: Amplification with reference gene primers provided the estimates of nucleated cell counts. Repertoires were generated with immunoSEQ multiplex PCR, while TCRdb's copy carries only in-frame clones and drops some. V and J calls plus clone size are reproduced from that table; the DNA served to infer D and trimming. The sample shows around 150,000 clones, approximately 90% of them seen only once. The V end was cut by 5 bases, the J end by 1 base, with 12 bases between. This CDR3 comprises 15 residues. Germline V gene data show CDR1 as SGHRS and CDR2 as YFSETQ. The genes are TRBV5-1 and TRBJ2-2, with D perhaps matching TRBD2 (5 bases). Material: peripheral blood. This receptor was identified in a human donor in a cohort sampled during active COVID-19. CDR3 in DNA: TGCGCCAGCAGTTCCGGGATCCTGAACACCGGGGAGCTGTTTTTT. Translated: CASSSGILNTGELFF.